This record concerns one T cell receptor beta chain sequence. The entry originates in a study of blood T cell repertoires in COVID-19. CDR1 and CDR2 from the germline V gene are SGHAT and FQNNGV. J was trimmed by 5 bases and V by 3 bases; bases with no gene match: 9. CDR3 length equals 17 residues. The table came from immunoSEQ multiplex PCR; TCRdb's copy has only in-frame clones and leaves some out. The repertoire has fewer than 110,000 clones, about 90% of them found once; the top ten carry 6.2%. This chain joins TRBV11-2 and TRBJ2-7; TRBD2 agrees at 14 bases. Sample: peripheral blood. The source of this sequence is a human donor in a cohort sampled during active COVID-19. CDR3 loop: CASSFRLAGGPRDEQYF. In DNA, the CDR3 is TGTGCCAGCAGCTTCCGACTAGCGGGAGGGCCCAGGGACGAGCAGTACTTC.